These T cell receptor beta chains were read from a single sample in a study of a mutant IDH1 vaccine in newly diagnosed glioma. What these receptors recognize is not known. Method: immunoSEQ multiplex PCR; TCRdb's copy keeps in-frame clones and lacks some. In the table there are tens of thousands of clones, roughly 92% of which are singletons. The material sequenced was PBMCs, taken from a glioma patient whose treatment included an IDH1 peptide vaccine. The receptor set was obtained from a man aged 50 to 60 with glioma. Each CDR3 is given with its conserved first and last residue. The D gene is left open where the match is weak. Clone size is shown for a subset of rows, as once, few, many or a class of expanded clone.

NA	TRBV7-8	NA	TRBJ1-2	CASSLYGYGYTF	TGTGCCAGCAGCTTATACGGGTATGGCTACACCTTC
NA	TRBV19	NA	TRBJ1-3	CAAQGTRGNTIYF	TGTGCCGCGCAGGGAACAAGGGGAAACACCATATATTTT
NA	TRBV19	NA	TRBJ2-2	CASSPVRLNTGELFF	TGTGCCAGTAGTCCCGTTCGCCTGAACACCGGGGAGCTGTTTTTT
NA	TRBV5-1	TRBD1	TRBJ1-2	CASSLGVAGGVYGYTF	TGCGCCAGCAGCTTGGGCGTGGCAGGGGGAGTGTATGGCTACACCTTC
NA	TRBV5-1	TRBD1	TRBJ2-1	CASSLGTGQGYNEQFF	TGCGCCAGCAGCTTGGGGACGGGACAGGGCTACAATGAGCAGTTCTTC
NA	TRBV5-6	NA	TRBJ1-5	CASSLRFSSGNQPQHF	TGTGCCAGCAGCTTAAGGTTCAGCAGCGGCAATCAGCCCCAGCATTTT
NA	TRBV5-1	NA	TRBJ1-1	CASRGQSNTEAFF	TGCGCCAGCAGAGGGCAGTCGAACACTGAAGCTTTCTTT
NA	TRBV7-2	NA	TRBJ2-1	CASSLAVARPYNEQFF	TGTGCCAGCAGCTTAGCAGTAGCCCGGCCCTACAATGAGCAGTTCTTC
NA	TRBV12-5	NA	TRBJ2-1	CASVGGQGYNEQFF	TGTGCTAGTGTAGGAGGGCAGGGGTACAATGAGCAGTTCTTC
NA	TRBV7-2	TRBD1	TRBJ1-5	CASSLGDRGDQPQHF	TGTGCCAGCAGCTTAGGGGACAGGGGGGATCAGCCCCAGCATTTT
NA	TRBV7-6	TRBD1	TRBJ1-6	CASSLGAGGASSPLHF	TGTGCCAGCAGCTTAGGAGCAGGGGGCGCGAGTTCACCCCTCCACTTT
NA	TRBV13	NA	TRBJ2-7	CASSQRISSYEQYF	TGTGCCAGCAGCCAACGGATATCCTCCTACGAGCAGTACTTC
NA	TRBV7-9	NA	TRBJ2-1	CASSLAGFRTHNEQFF	TGTGCCAGCAGCTTAGCGGGATTCCGGACCCACAATGAGCAGTTCTTC
NA	TRBV5-1	NA	TRBJ2-5	CASSLERSGASQETQYF	TGCGCCAGCAGCTTGGAGCGGTCAGGGGCCTCCCAAGAGACCCAGTACTTC
NA	TRBV29-1	TRBD1	TRBJ2-3	CSVSRTGGVGDFANTQYF	TGCAGCGTTTCCAGGACAGGGGGGGTAGGGGACTTTGCGAATACGCAGTATTTT
NA	TRBV18	NA	TRBJ2-7	CASSPSEPPYEQYF	TGTGCCAGCTCACCTAGCGAACCCCCCTACGAGCAGTACTTC
NA	TRBV28	TRBD1	TRBJ1-2	CASSPPGQGARYTF	TGTGCCAGCAGTCCGCCTGGACAGGGGGCCCGCTACACCTTC
once	TRBV2	NA	TRBJ1-2	CARRGYTF	TGTGCCAGACGTGGCTACACCTTC
NA	TRBV7-6	NA	TRBJ1-4	CASSLGGQLNEKLFF	TGTGCCAGCAGCTTAGGAGGCCAACTTAATGAAAAACTGTTTTTT
NA	TRBV4-1	NA	TRBJ2-3	CASSQEIQGNTQYF	TGCGCCAGCAGCCAAGAGATACAGGGCAATACGCAGTATTTT
NA	TRBV5-6	TRBD1	TRBJ1-2	CASSSSGTATYYGYTF	TGTGCCAGCAGCTCCTCTGGGACAGCAACATACTATGGCTACACCTTC
NA	TRBV12-5	TRBD2	TRBJ2-2	CASAEAGGPTGELFF	TGTGCTAGTGCTGAAGCGGGAGGGCCGACCGGGGAGCTGTTTTTT
NA	TRBV4-3	NA	TRBJ1-4	CASSQESPGWEKLFF	TGCGCCAGCAGCCAAGAATCCCCAGGATGGGAAAAACTGTTTTTT
NA	TRBV5-1	NA	TRBJ1-2	CASSSGRGPHYGYTF	TGCGCCAGCAGCTCAGGGAGGGGTCCCCACTATGGCTACACCTTC
NA	TRBV15	NA	TRBJ2-7	CATSARTEAYEQYF	TGTGCCACCAGCGCTCGGACAGAAGCCTACGAGCAGTACTTC
NA	TRBV4-3	NA	TRBJ2-5	CASSQDQTNQETQYF	TGCGCCAGCAGCCAAGATCAAACAAACCAAGAGACCCAGTACTTC
NA	TRBV2	TRBD2	TRBJ2-1	CASRALAGGDNEQFF	TGTGCCAGCAGGGCCCTAGCGGGAGGAGACAATGAGCAGTTCTTC